Only one count was recorded for the clone carrying this TCR beta chain. Its antigen is unknown. The treatment here: some 20 received Ad26.COV2.S at low or high dose, single or two shots; roughly 5 received placebo; per-sample allocation not given. Sample collection was performed on day 63 after the first vaccine or placebo injection. This Boston cohort included adults aged 18-55 years. This record belongs to a study of Ad26.COV2.S vaccination and SARS-CoV-2 variants. For the study at large: The vaccine Ad26.COV2.S was put into the muscle once, or twice with 56 days between. Broader study findings: Estimates derived from TCR breadth and depth analyses may have underestimated total T cell responses. It was reported that spike-specific CD8+ and CD4+ T cell responses were substantially broad after vaccination.

Produced via immunoSEQ multiplex PCR; TCRdb's table is partial and in-frame only. The repertoire includes under 300,000 clones, approximately 88% of them detected once, and about 2.8% sits in the top ten. V was pared by 2 bases and J by 2 bases, with 5 bases of the junction left unmatched. CDR1 SGHTS and CDR2 YDEGEE come from the germline V gene. The CDR3 runs to 16 residues. The sample here was peripheral blood, taken in a trial of Ad26.COV2.S vaccine versus placebo. V gene TRBV5-8 combines with J gene TRBJ2-2; 8 bases fit TRBD2. The clonotype comes from a person between 18 and 59 years old who received the Ad26.COV2.S COVID-19 vaccine or a placebo. The CDR3 DNA follows: TGTGCCAGCAGCTTCCTTAGCGGGGCTAACACCGGGGAGCTGTTTTTT. It is translated as CASSFLSGANTGELFF. Based on the CDR3 plus reference TRBV5-8 and TRBJ2-2, the full variable domain is EAGVTQSPTHLIKTRGQQATLRCSPISGHTSVYWYQQALGLGLQFLLWYDEGEERNRGNFPPRFSGRQFPNYSSELNVNALELEDSALYLCASSFLSGANTGELFFGEGSRLTVL.